Presented here are 30 T cell receptor beta chains from one specimen sequenced in a study of blood T cell repertoires in COVID-19 (TCRdb year 2020). Preparation of the library involved the immunoSEQ multiplex PCR assay. Sourced from immuneACCESS, this table was stored by TCRdb with only in-frame sequences that have V and J called. A share of the clones is absent; for the studies checked, an unresolved V gene accounts for under half, and the remainder has no known explanation. Recorded for this sample are 130,000 to 150,000 clones; around nine tenths of them occurred a single time. The ten largest clonotypes hold 10% to 13% of the sample. Material for sequencing was peripheral blood. The receptors stem from a man aged 50 to 59 with active or convalescent COVID-19.

This chain connects TRBV24-1 to TRBJ2-6, with a weak D call TRBD2 (6 bases). Germline assignment: CDR1 KGHDR and CDR2 SFDVKD. This CDR3 is built from 19 residues. Trimming took off 0 bases at V and 1 base at J, with 15 bases between the two ends. The DNA of the CDR3 is TGTGCCACCAGTGATTTGAGGACGGGAGCAAAGTCTGGGGCCAACGTCCTGACTTTC. Amino acid sequence: CATSDLRTGAKSGANVLTF.

The rearrangement joins TRBV7-9 to TRBJ1-4; D perhaps matches TRBD1 (5 bases). V lost 0 bases and J lost 8, with 7 bases in between. The CDR3 covers 13 residues. Looked up from germline, CDR1 is SEHNR and CDR2 is FQNEAQ (reference sequence). The CDR3 is CASSLAGVEKLFF. In DNA, the CDR3 is TGTGCCAGCAGCTTAGCAGGGGTCGAAAAACTGTTTTTT.

The chain recombines TRBV21-1 with TRBJ2-2; no check of the table's D call, TRBD2, against the DNA was made. TRBV21-1 is classified as a pseudogene. The length of the CDR3 is 17 residues. The chain's CDR3 is CASSKERSCLDTGELFF. Here the CDR3 DNA reads TGTGCCAGCAGCAAAGAGAGGAGCTGCCTCGACACCGGGGAGCTGTTTTTT.

The rearrangement links TRBV19 to TRBJ2-5; 8 positions agree with TRBD1. CDR3 length: 13 residues. Germline V gene sequence: CDR1 LNHDA, CDR2 SQIVND (reference sequence). V was pared by 7 bases and J by 4 bases, with 5 bases of the junction left unmatched. CDR3 coding DNA: TGTGCCAGTAAGGTTACAGGGGGAGAGACCCAGTACTTC. Its translation is CASKVTGGETQYF.

The DNA for the CDR3 is TGTGCCAGCACCCCCCGGGGGAACGAGCAGTACTTC. Residues: CASTPRGNEQYF. This rearrangement joins TRBV6-6 to TRBJ2-7; weak D call: TRBD2 (6 bases). V lost 7 bases and J lost 5, with 12 bases in between. CDR3 length: 12 residues. Germline-derived CDR1 and CDR2 are MNHNY and SVGAGI (reference sequence).

V usage is TRBV11-2 and J usage is TRBJ2-1; the D gene is possibly TRBD2 (6 bases). The CDR3 spans 14 residues. The germline V gene encodes CDR1 SGHAT and CDR2 FQNNGV. Trimming cost V 7 bases and J 4 bases, with 14 bases left between them. The CDR3 DNA is TGTGCCAGCAAGGCGGGACTGAAATACAATGAGCAGTTCTTC. Translated, it gives CASKAGLKYNEQFF.

The rearrangement links TRBV19 to TRBJ2-1; 7 bases line up with TRBD2. This CDR3 has 14 residues. CDR1 is LNHDA, CDR2 SQIVND, per germline (reference sequence). The junction had 9 bases not matched to a gene; V was cut back by 6 bases and J by 7 bases. CDR3 residues: CASRNSGNGNEQFF. The CDR3 DNA reads TGTGCCAGTAGGAACAGCGGGAATGGGAATGAGCAGTTCTTC.

The chain has TRBV6-6 and TRBJ1-5; D gene ambiguous. CDR1 and CDR2 (germline): MNHNY, SVGAGI (reference sequence). The CDR3 spans 13 residues. The V gene lost 5 bases and the J gene lost 6 bases, with 11 bases spanning the gap. CDR3 sequence: CASSAEGGQPQHF. Written as DNA, the CDR3 is TGTGCCAGCAGTGCTGAAGGAGGTCAGCCCCAGCATTTT.

The CDR3 DNA is TGCGCCAGCAGCCAAGCCATGAGAGATACGCAGTATTTT. Translating gives CASSQAMRDTQYF. The V gene is TRBV4-3, the J gene TRBJ2-3; D is uncertain. The V gene's germline CDR1 is LGHNA and CDR2 YSLEER. The CDR3 consists of 13 residues. Trimming took 1 base from V and 5 from J, leaving 7 bases between them.

The gene calls are TRBV10-1 and TRBJ2-5; 11 nucleotides line up with TRBD2. Germline CDR1 and CDR2: WNHNN and SYGVQD (reference sequence). The CDR3 sequence is 16 residues long. After removal of 2 bases from V and 2 bases from J, the junction contained 4 bases not matched to a gene. The CDR3 region is CASSEGLAGLQETQYF. The CDR3 region has the DNA TGCGCCAGCAGTGAGGGACTAGCGGGCCTACAAGAGACCCAGTACTTC.

This chain joins TRBV11-2 and TRBJ2-3; TRBD2 agrees at 10 bases. The germline CDR1 and CDR2 sequences are SGHAT and FQNNGV. V lost 1 base and J lost 10; bases outside the gene matches: 8. The CDR3 totals 15 residues. CDR3 region: CASSLGGSGRSPQYF. Written as DNA, the CDR3 is TGTGCCAGCAGCTTAGGTGGTAGCGGGAGGTCGCCGCAGTATTTT. Variable domain in full (rest from reference TRBV11-2 and TRBJ2-3): EAGVAQSPRYKIIEKRQSVAFWCNPISGHATLYWYQQILGQGPKLLIQFQNNGVVDDSQLPKDRFSAERLKGVDSTLKIQPAKLEDSAVYLCASSLGGSGRSPQYFGPGTRLTVL.

The CDR3 DNA reads TGTGCCAGCAGCTTAAGTTCAGACACCCAACATCAGCCCCAGCATTTT. Residues: CASSLSSDTQHQPQHF. The chain has TRBV7-6 and TRBJ1-5; no clear D. Germline V gene data show CDR1 as SGHVS and CDR2 as FNYEAQ. CDR3 length equals 16 residues. V was cut by 2 bases and J by 5 bases, with 16 bases left in between. Full variable domain (missing parts from reference TRBV7-6 and TRBJ1-5): GAGVSQSPRYKVTKRGQDVALRCDPISGHVSLYWYRQALGQGPEFLTYFNYEAQQDKSGLPNDRFSAERPEGSISTLTIQRTEQRDSAMYRCASSLSSDTQHQPQHFGDGTRLSIL.

This chain links TRBV18 with TRBJ2-5; the match to TRBD1 covers 11 bases. The CDR3 is made up of 14 amino acids. Germline trimming cut 3 bases from V and 13 bases from J; bases unmatched to any gene: 10. Germline V gene lookup returns CDR1 KGHSH and CDR2 LQKENI. The CDR3 region has the DNA TGTGCCAGCTCACCGAACCTGGGACAGGGGGTGAGGTACTTC. Protein sequence: CASSPNLGQGVRYF.

The chain uses TRBV27 and TRBJ1-1, with D perhaps matching TRBD1 (6 bases). This CDR3 comprises 13 residues. Between the trimmed V and J ends, which lost 7 bases and 4 bases, there was a span of 13 bases. CDR1 is MNHEY, CDR2 SMNVEV, per germline (reference sequence). The CDR3 DNA is TGTGCCAGCATGAGGGGGGGTAGCACTGAAGCTTTCTTT. This codes for CASMRGGSTEAFF.

The chain employs TRBV7-2 and TRBJ2-7, with no clear D. V dropped 5 bases and J dropped 0 bases, with 2 bases sitting between them. Per the germline V gene, CDR1 is SGHTA and CDR2 is FQGNSA. This CDR3 contains 11 residues. CDR3 nucleotides: TGTGCCAGCAGCCTCTCCTACGAGCAGTACTTC. Translating gives CASSLSYEQYF.

This chain joins TRBV28 and TRBJ2-3; 8 bases line up with TRBD1. The CDR3 has 16 residues. CDR1 is MDHEN and CDR2 is SYDVKM in the germline V gene. The V segment lost 5 bases and the J segment 2 bases; nucleotides outside the gene matches: 9. The CDR3 is CASSPKQGGNTDTQYF. The CDR3 DNA is TGTGCCAGCAGTCCTAAACAGGGGGGAAACACAGATACGCAGTATTTT.

The chain links TRBV28 to TRBJ1-3; perhaps TRBD1 as D (6 bases). The germline V gene has CDR1 MDHEN and CDR2 SYDVKM. The V gene lost 5 bases and the J gene lost 0 bases, with 11 bases spanning the gap. CDR3 length equals 15 residues. The CDR3: CASSPGHISGNTIYF. DNA of the CDR3: TGTGCCAGCAGTCCGGGACACATCTCTGGAAACACCATATATTTT.

The V call is TRBV2, the J call TRBJ2-7, with TRBD1 matching 7 bases. Losses at the gene ends were 4 bases for V and 3 bases for J; bases not matched to a gene: 0. The length of the CDR3 is 12 residues. Germline lookup yields CDR1 SNHLY and CDR2 FYNNEI. CDR3: CASSGDSYEQYF. The CDR3, as DNA: TGTGCCAGCAGTGGGGACAGCTACGAGCAGTACTTC.

The chain combines TRBV2 with TRBJ1-6; tentative D call: TRBD1 (6 bases). Germline V lookup: CDR1 SNHLY, CDR2 FYNNEI. The V and J ends lost 0 bases and 7 bases respectively, with 10 bases between them. The CDR3 spans 15 residues. The CDR3 DNA reads as TGTGCCAGCAGTGAAGCGCTCACAGGGAATTCACCCCTCCACTTT. Amino acids: CASSEALTGNSPLHF.

The CDR3 is CAISDRAGGSYEQYF. CDR3 sequence (DNA): TGTGCCATCAGTGATAGGGCAGGGGGCAGCTACGAGCAGTACTTC. This rearrangement joins TRBV10-3 to TRBJ2-7, with TRBD1 matching over 8 bases. Germline CDR1 is ENHRY and CDR2 is SYGVKD. CDR3 length: 15 amino acids. Trimming took 3 bases from V and 3 from J; bases not matched to a gene: 7.

V gene TRBV18 combines with J gene TRBJ2-4; TRBD1 matches at 7 bases. There are 15 residues in the CDR3. The ends lost 1 base at V and 3 bases at J; junction bases unmatched: 3. Germline-derived CDR1 and CDR2 are KGHSH and LQKENI. The CDR3 spells CASSPQGANKNIQYF. The CDR3 DNA follows: TGTGCCAGCTCACCACAGGGGGCCAACAAAAACATTCAGTACTTC.

The V call is TRBV14, the J call TRBJ2-7; a possible D gene is TRBD2 (5 bases). Trimming left V 1 base short and J 7 bases short, with 14 bases between. Germline lookup yields CDR1 SGHDN and CDR2 FVKESK. The CDR3 consists of 14 residues. In nucleotides, the CDR3 is TGTGCCAGCAGCCAAGGATCTAGGACGGGAGAGCAGTACTTC. It is translated as CASSQGSRTGEQYF.

The rearrangement joins TRBV28 to TRBJ1-2, with unresolved D. The CDR3 contains 13 residues. CDR1 is MDHEN and CDR2 is SYDVKM in the germline V gene. Trimming stripped 6 bases from V and 4 bases from J, with 12 bases between. Written as DNA, the CDR3 is TGTGCCAGCAGCTCTACCTACCCCTATGGCTACACCTTC. Translated, it gives CASSSTYPYGYTF.

This clone was detected only once. The CDR3 DNA follows: TGTGCCAGCAGCCTCGAGACAGGGAACTATGGCTACACCTTC. It encodes CASSLETGNYGYTF. The chain carries TRBV5-5 and TRBJ1-2; 7 nucleotides line up with TRBD1. The V gene end was trimmed by 4 bases and the J gene end by 2 bases; junction bases not matched to a gene: 5. In germline, CDR1 is SGHKS, CDR2 YYEKEE (reference sequence). The CDR3 is 14 residues long.

This clone was observed a single time. Here the CDR3 DNA reads TGCGCCAGCAGCCAAGATCGAGCCAGGGGAGTAACCGGAAACACCATATATTTT. As protein: CASSQDRARGVTGNTIYF. This rearrangement joins TRBV4-1 to TRBJ1-3, with D maybe TRBD1 (6 bases). The CDR3 contains 18 residues. Germline V gene sequence: CDR1 MGHRA, CDR2 YSYEKL. The V end lost 0 bases, the J end lost 4 bases, and 19 bases lay between the germline ends.

This sequence joins TRBV5-1 and TRBJ2-1, with 7 nucleotides matching TRBD2. Unmatched junction bases numbered 6, after V lost 0 bases and J lost 3 bases. The CDR3 length is 16 residues. CDR1 and CDR2 from the germline V gene are SGHRS and YFSETQ. CDR3 in DNA: TGCGCCAGCAGCTTGGCCGGGACTAACGACTACAATGAGCAGTTCTTC. It specifies CASSLAGTNDYNEQFF.

This clone was recorded only once. This chain uses TRBV5-6 with TRBJ1-4, with 8 bases aligning to TRBD1. The germline V gene has CDR1 SGHDT and CDR2 YYEEEE. This CDR3 is built from 15 residues. The J segment lost 7 bases and the V segment lost 2 bases, leaving 7 bases of the junction unmatched. CDR3 DNA: TGTGCCAGCAGCTTAGGACAGGGAATAGGTGAAAAACTGTTTTTT. Protein product: CASSLGQGIGEKLFF.

As concerns this clone: The same CDR3 also results from other DNA sequences found in this sample. The chain uses TRBV5-1 and TRBJ2-5, with 7 bases that match TRBD1. Trimming took 4 bases from V and 2 from J; bases not matched to a gene: 2. This CDR3 has 13 residues. CDR1 SGHRS and CDR2 YFSETQ come from the germline V gene. This CDR3 reads CASSRQGQETQYF. Written as DNA, the CDR3 is TGCGCCAGCAGCAGACAGGGTCAAGAGACCCAGTACTTC.

This clone was observed once. CDR3: CASRTPGTSGTYEQYF. DNA for the CDR3: TGTGCCAGCAGGACCCCCGGGACTAGCGGAACCTACGAGCAGTACTTC. V and J are TRBV28 and TRBJ2-7, with TRBD2 identical over 11 bases. J gave up 2 bases and V 6 bases, and 9 bases lay outside the gene matches. The CDR3 loop spans 16 amino acids. Germline V CDR1 and CDR2: MDHEN, SYDVKM.

The chain recombines TRBV19 with TRBJ1-2, with a possible D match to TRBD1 (5 bases). The CDR3 extends over 12 amino acids. Trimming removed 4 bases at V and 5 bases at J, with 8 bases between. CDR1 and CDR2 from the germline V gene are LNHDA and SQIVND (reference sequence). CDR3 amino acids: CASSSGGYGYTF. The DNA for the CDR3 is TGTGCCAGTAGTAGCGGGGGTTATGGCTACACCTTC.